This T cell receptor beta chain was observed in a study of blood T cell repertoires in COVID-19. The overall study: The analysed material was cDNA or gDNA that came from T cells, B-cell-depleted T cells, or PBMCs.

Produced via immunoSEQ multiplex PCR; TCRdb's table is partial and in-frame only. The sample comprises fewer than 200,000 clones, approximately 80% of which are singletons, and around 8.4% rests with the top ten. Trimming removed 5 bases from V and 1 base from J, with 17 bases in between. Germline-derived CDR1 and CDR2 are SGHTA and FQGNSA. The CDR3 sequence is 16 residues long. The clonotype was recovered from a woman older than 75 with active or convalescent COVID-19. The chain joins TRBV7-2 to TRBJ1-1, with D perhaps TRBD1 (5 bases). Sequenced sample: peripheral blood. The CDR3 DNA is TGTGCCAGCAGCCACCCCCTTGCGGGACCGAACACTGAAGCTTTCTTT. Translated: CASSHPLAGPNTEAFF.